This T cell receptor beta chain was found in a study of blood T cell repertoires in COVID-19. On the study more broadly: Both acute and convalescent COVID-19 samples were obtained from the United States, Italy and Spain.

Patients from Seattle were sampled longitudinally, starting during active infection. V trimming: 6 bases; J trimming: 4 bases; junction bases outside the gene matches: 5. CDR1 is SGHAT and CDR2 is FQDESV in the germline V gene (reference sequence). This CDR3 is built from 13 residues. Original processing methods: Nucleated cell counts were estimated from reference gene primer amplification. Generated by immunoSEQ multiplex PCR, the TCRdb table keeps only in-frame clones and is missing some. The V and J calls and clone size were taken over from that table, and D and trimming were inferred from the DNA. The sample includes roughly 250,000 clones, around 81% seen only once; the top ten take about 15%.

The sequence derives from a person aged 65 to 85 with COVID-19, enrolled during active disease. Sequenced sample: peripheral blood. The chain carries TRBV11-1 and TRBJ2-7; 8 nucleotides match TRBD1. This CDR3 is CASRGTGVYEQYF. The CDR3 bases are TGTGCCAGCAGGGGGACAGGTGTGTACGAGCAGTACTTC.